This T cell receptor beta chain was recovered during a study of prognosis after radiotherapy for stage I lung cancer. On the study more broadly: SBRT spanned 3 to 5 fractions, reaching a biologically effective dose of at least 100 Gy.

With 3 bases removed from V and 3 bases from J, the gap between germline ends came to 14 bases. Germline-derived CDR1 and CDR2 are MDHEN and SYDVKM. The length of the CDR3 is 15 residues. Findings and limits, study-wide: Lower Shannon entropy after stereotactic body radiation therapy was observed in patients who went on to develop distant metastases.

This clonotype was recorded many times. Its antigen is unidentified. Amplification of the TCR beta CDR3 (from genomic DNA) was done by two-round multiplex PCR. Amplification during the initial PCR round employed primers specific to each TRBV and TRBJ gene. One entry per CDR3 protein, called by TCRdb with MiXCR from the multiplex PCR reads. The table shows 59,000 or so distinct CDR3 sequences, with more than 20% occurring only once. Peripheral blood, 4.5 to 7 milliliters per draw, was collected at each of two time points. This material consisted of PBMCs, taken before or after stereotactic body radiation therapy (not recorded which). The origin of this receptor is a donor over 45 with non-small cell lung cancer. The chain combines TRBV28 with TRBJ1-1, with D tentatively TRBD1 (5 bases). This CDR3 reads CASSFGAGQYTEAFF. The CDR3, as DNA: TGTGCCAGCAGTTTTGGGGCAGGGCAGTACACTGAAGCTTTCTTT.